This T cell receptor beta chain is drawn from a study of blood T cell repertoires in COVID-19. V lost 3 bases to trimming and J lost 2 bases; unmatched junction nucleotides: 7. Germline V CDR1 and CDR2: LNHDA, SQIVND (reference sequence). This CDR3 contains 16 residues. Repertoires were generated with immunoSEQ multiplex PCR, while TCRdb's copy carries only in-frame clones and drops some. This table holds over 400,000 clones, approximately 85% found once. What was sequenced was peripheral blood. The chain recombines TRBV19 with TRBJ2-1; the match to TRBD2 covers 7 bases. This receptor was taken from a human donor in a cohort sampled during active COVID-19. The CDR3 spells CASSILGGSPYNEQFF. In nucleotides, the CDR3 is TGTGCCAGTAGTATCCTCGGGGGGAGCCCCTACAATGAGCAGTTCTTC.